The clone carrying this T cell receptor beta chain was seen ten or more times. Antigen: not known. This record belongs to a study of T cell repertoires in cytomegalovirus infection. Looking at the study overall: Public signatures in TCR beta pointed to CMV infection and matching HLA type.

Study-wide findings and caveats: In two of eight donors, the top clonotype was HLA-C-restricted CMV-specific.

Germline V lookup: CDR1 SGHTA, CDR2 FQGTGA. CDR3 length: 17 amino acids. The V end was cut by 1 base, the J end by 2 bases, with 15 bases between. TCRdb independently ran MiXCR on the reads; one entry per CDR3 protein. The sample consists of 380,000 or so distinct CDR3 sequences, around a third of them appearing once. This sequence originates from a human donor in good health (CMV status not recorded). Some clones in this sample may be carry-over from other donors' samples. The chain joins TRBV7-3 to TRBJ2-1; either TRBD1 or TRBD2 may supply D (5 bases each). The source material was cultured PBMCs, sampled from culture after CMV antigen stimulation. The CDR3 region is CASSLNPGPAAYNEQFF. CDR3 coding DNA: TGTGCCAGCAGCTTAAACCCGGGGCCTGCGGCCTACAATGAGCAGTTCTTC.